This entry lists 20 T cell receptor beta chains sequenced from one sample in a study of T cells after yellow fever vaccination. TCRdb itself ran the 5' RACE reads through MiXCR, one entry per CDR3 protein. The sample carries around 70,000 distinct CDR3 sequences, around 6.5% recorded once. The material sequenced was CD8+ T cells sorted from PBMCs, taken less than 6 days after the first yellow fever vaccination. The receptors shown here come from a young man who received the YFV17D yellow fever vaccine.

This clonotype was found many times. An end of the junction differs from the germline gene, which may be a read error. The CDR3 protein is CASSYSITWCF. CDR3 nucleotide sequence: TGTGCCAGCAGTTACTCCATCACCTGGTGCTTC. V is TRBV6-2 or TRBV6-3 and J is TRBJ2-5; no firm D call. The V gene's germline CDR1 is MNHEY and CDR2 SVGEGT. The CDR3 runs 11 residues.

This clonotype was seen repeatedly, ten times or more. The chain joins TRBV7-6 to TRBJ2-7; D gene uncertain. CDR1 SGHVS and CDR2 FNYEAQ come from the germline V gene. This CDR3 comprises 14 residues. V gave up 1 base and J gave up 3 bases, with 10 bases separating them. The CDR3 reads CASSLEFAGYEQYF. The CDR3 DNA reads as TGTGCCAGCAGCTTAGAATTTGCAGGCTACGAGCAGTACTTC.

This clonotype was recorded a few times. The rearrangement links TRBV5-1 to TRBJ2-3; 8 nucleotides match TRBD1. Germline trimming cut 4 bases from V and 0 bases from J; bases unmatched to any gene: 4. CDR1 SGHRS and CDR2 YFSETQ come from the germline V gene. CDR3 length: 15 amino acids. The DNA of the CDR3 is TGCGCCAGCAGCCTGGGACAGGCTAGCACAGATACGCAGTATTTT. Its protein is CASSLGQASTDTQYF.

The table lists this clonotype with many counts. The rearrangement links TRBV29-1 to TRBJ1-1, with no clear D. CDR1 is SQVTM and CDR2 is ANQGSEA in the germline V gene. V lost 4 bases and J 0 bases, leaving 6 bases between the germline ends. The CDR3 contains 12 residues. The CDR3 loop reads CSVVTLNTEAFF. CDR3 sequence (DNA): TGCAGCGTTGTGACATTGAACACTGAAGCTTTCTTT.

A few counts support this clonotype. This CDR3 is CASSFSGGGGPLHF. The CDR3 DNA follows: TGTGCCAGCAGCTTTTCAGGGGGCGGTGGACCCCTCCACTTT. The rearrangement joins TRBV5-4 to TRBJ1-6; the match to TRBD1 covers 8 bases. The length of the CDR3 is 14 residues. Germline-derived CDR1 and CDR2 are SGHNT and YYREEE (reference sequence). V shed 2 bases and J 12 bases; nucleotides not matched to a gene: 7.

The table lists this clonotype with a few counts. The rearrangement links TRBV4-2 to TRBJ1-1; perhaps TRBD1 as D (6 bases). Trimming removed 1 base at V and 7 bases at J, with 13 bases between. The CDR3 length is 14 residues. Germline V gene sequence: CDR1 LGHNA, CDR2 YNFKEQ. The CDR3 here is CASSQAGTLNEAFF. The CDR3 coding sequence is TGTGCCAGCAGCCAAGCGGGGACATTGAATGAAGCTTTCTTT.

This clonotype was found a few times. The chain is built from TRBV6-1 and TRBJ1-6; a weak D match, TRBD1 (6 bases). From germline, CDR1 is MNHNS and CDR2 SASEGT. The CDR3 is made up of 16 amino acids. Trimming shortened V by 6 bases and J by 7 bases, and 19 bases separated the two germline ends. The CDR3 region has the DNA TGTGCCAGCAGACTTATGGGACAAAGCCTAAATTCACCCCTCCACTTT. Protein: CASRLMGQSLNSPLHF.

The V and J genes are TRBV20-1 and TRBJ2-7, with TRBD1 identical over 9 bases. CDR1 is DFQATT and CDR2 is SNEGSKA in the germline V gene (reference sequence). With V trimmed by 0 bases and J by 4 bases, 7 bases remained unmatched. This CDR3 has 15 amino acids. As DNA, the CDR3 is TGCAGTGCTAGAGATATGACAGGGGGTATTTACGAGCAGTACTTC. Protein product: CSARDMTGGIYEQYF.

There are many counts of this clonotype. The chain recombines TRBV7-6 with TRBJ2-1; D not certain. There are 15 residues in the CDR3. With 1 base removed from V and 0 bases from J, the gap between germline ends came to 7 bases. Germline V lookup: CDR1 SGHVS, CDR2 FNYEAQ. Here the CDR3 DNA reads TGTGCCAGCAGCTTAGAGTCTACCTCCTACAATGAGCAGTTCTTC. Translated, it gives CASSLESTSYNEQFF.

In its sample, this clonotype was seen many times. The chain combines TRBV4-1 with TRBJ1-2, with 7 nucleotides matching TRBD1. With 2 bases clipped from V and 8 bases from J, the junction kept 11 bases outside the gene matches. Germline V gene data show CDR1 as MGHRA and CDR2 as YSYEKL. The CDR3 extends over 15 amino acids. This CDR3 reads CASSQRQQGMEGYTF. CDR3 DNA: TGCGCCAGCAGCCAAAGACAACAGGGGATGGAAGGCTACACCTTC.

There are a few counts of this clonotype. CDR3 DNA: TGTGCCAGCAGCTTTCTGGGGGGGGGCGAAGACACTGAAGCTTTCTTT. This translates into CASSFLGGGEDTEAFF. The rearrangement joins TRBV11-2 to TRBJ1-1; weak D call: TRBD1 (6 bases). The CDR3 is 16 amino acids. Germline CDR1 SGHAT, CDR2 FQNNGV. Trimming took 3 bases from V and 3 from J, leaving 17 bases between them.

There are a few counts of this clonotype. The V and J genes are TRBV15 and TRBJ2-4; TRBD1 matches 7 bases. CDR1 LNHNV and CDR2 YYDKDF come from the germline V gene (reference sequence). J gave up 8 bases and V 5 bases, and 12 bases lay outside the gene matches. This CDR3 comprises 15 residues. The DNA of the CDR3 is TGTGCCACCAGCTCGAATCGACAGGGCTCAGACATTCAGTACTTC. As protein: CATSSNRQGSDIQYF.

This clonotype was found many times. The rearrangement joins TRBV7-2 to TRBJ1-1; D is ambiguous. The CDR3 runs to 14 residues. Germline assignment: CDR1 SGHTA and CDR2 FQGNSA. Trimming cost V 5 bases and J 4 bases, with 14 bases left between them. The CDR3 reads CASSPTVGGTEAFF. The DNA of the CDR3 is TGTGCCAGCAGCCCCACCGTAGGTGGCACTGAAGCTTTCTTT.

V and J are TRBV3-1 and TRBJ2-1; TRBD2 aligns across 9 bases. V gave up 3 bases and J gave up 3 bases; unmatched junction bases: 12. This CDR3 has 18 residues. The germline CDR1 and CDR2 sequences are LGHDT and YNNKEL (reference sequence). The CDR3 protein is CASSHDLGGGALYNEQFF. The CDR3 nucleotides read TGTGCCAGCAGCCATGACCTTGGCGGGGGGGCCCTCTACAATGAGCAGTTCTTC.

The V call is TRBV5-1, the J call TRBJ2-6, with D uncertain. V was trimmed by 5 bases and J by 4 bases, leaving 10 bases between them. The V gene's germline CDR1 is SGHRS and CDR2 YFSETQ. There are 14 residues in the CDR3. The CDR3, as DNA: TGCGCCAGCAGATTGAGGTCCGGGGCCAACGTCCTGACTTTC. Protein sequence: CASRLRSGANVLTF.

This chain links TRBV9 with TRBJ2-1; D is unclear. The CDR3 covers 12 residues. CDR1 is SGDLS, CDR2 YYNGEE, per germline. V was clipped by 0 bases and J by 7 bases, with 5 bases between them. In nucleotides, the CDR3 is TGTGCCAGCAGCGTAGATCCAAATGAGCAGTTCTTC. It translates to CASSVDPNEQFF. The entire variable domain, with the rest obtained from reference TRBV9 and TRBJ2-1, is as follows: DSGVTQTPKHLITATGQRVTLRCSPRSGDLSVYWYQQSLDQGLQFLIQYYNGEERAKGNILERFSAQQFPDLHSELNLSSLELGDSALYFCASSVDPNEQFFGPGTRLTVL.

This clonotype was detected many times. The chain links TRBV5-1 to TRBJ1-1, with 7 bases that match TRBD1. The V gene's germline CDR1 is SGHRS and CDR2 YFSETQ. The CDR3 contains 14 residues. V trimming: 4 bases; J trimming: 0 bases; junction bases outside the gene matches: 3. This CDR3 is CASSEGQLNTEAFF. The CDR3 DNA sequence: TGCGCCAGCAGCGAGGGACAGCTGAACACTGAAGCTTTCTTT.

This clonotype was detected only a few times. The CDR3 is CASSQRQMPGAFF. CDR3 bases: TGCGCCAGCAGCCAACGTCAGATGCCTGGAGCTTTCTTT. The chain joins TRBV4-3 to TRBJ1-1; D remains unclear. The CDR3 loop spans 13 amino acids. Trimming left V 2 bases short and J 10 bases short, with 14 bases between. From germline, CDR1 is LGHNA and CDR2 YSLEER.

In its sample, this clonotype was seen many times. The chain has TRBV6-2 or TRBV6-3 and TRBJ2-5; D is ambiguous. Germline loops: CDR1 MNHEY, CDR2 SVGEGT. Trimming took off 2 bases at V and 0 bases at J, with 7 bases between the two ends. There are 14 residues in the CDR3. The CDR3: CASSYPSNQETQYF. The CDR3 coding sequence is TGTGCCAGCAGTTACCCGTCTAACCAAGAGACCCAGTACTTC.

The chain has TRBV9 and TRBJ2-2, with a tentative D call TRBD2 (5 bases). The V end was cut by 0 bases, the J end by 5 bases, with 8 bases between. Germline loops: CDR1 SGDLS, CDR2 YYNGEE. The CDR3 covers 14 residues. Here the CDR3 reads CASSVVPGTGELFF. CDR3 nucleotide sequence: TGTGCCAGCAGCGTAGTGCCGGGGACCGGGGAGCTGTTTTTT.